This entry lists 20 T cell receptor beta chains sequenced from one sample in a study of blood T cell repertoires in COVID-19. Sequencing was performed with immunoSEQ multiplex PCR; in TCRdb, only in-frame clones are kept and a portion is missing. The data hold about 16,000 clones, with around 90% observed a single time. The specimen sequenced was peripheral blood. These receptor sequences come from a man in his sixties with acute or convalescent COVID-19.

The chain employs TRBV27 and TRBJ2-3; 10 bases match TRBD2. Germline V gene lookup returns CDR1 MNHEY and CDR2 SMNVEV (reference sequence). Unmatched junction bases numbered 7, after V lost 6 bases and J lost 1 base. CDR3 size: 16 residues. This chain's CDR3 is CASRNLLAGGTDTQYF. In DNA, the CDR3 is TGTGCCAGCAGAAACCTCCTAGCGGGAGGCACAGATACGCAGTATTTT.

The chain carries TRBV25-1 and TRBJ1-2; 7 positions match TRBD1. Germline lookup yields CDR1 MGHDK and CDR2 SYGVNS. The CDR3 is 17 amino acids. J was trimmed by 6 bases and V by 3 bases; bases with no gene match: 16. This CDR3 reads CASSDGGRGVREDGYTF. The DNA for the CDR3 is TGTGCCAGCAGTGATGGTGGCAGGGGGGTACGAGAGGATGGCTACACCTTC.

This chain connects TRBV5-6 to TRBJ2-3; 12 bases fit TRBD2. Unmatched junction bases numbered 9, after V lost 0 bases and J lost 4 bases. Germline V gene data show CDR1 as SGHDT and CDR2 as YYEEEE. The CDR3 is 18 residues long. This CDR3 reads CASSLAGASGGVSDTQYF. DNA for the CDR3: TGTGCCAGCAGCTTGGCCGGGGCTAGCGGGGGGGTTTCAGATACGCAGTATTTT.

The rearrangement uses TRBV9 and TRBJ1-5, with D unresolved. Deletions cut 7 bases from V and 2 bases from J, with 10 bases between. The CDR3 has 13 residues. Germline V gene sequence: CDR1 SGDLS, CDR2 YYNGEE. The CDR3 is CASLNLRNQPQHF. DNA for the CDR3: TGTGCCAGCTTAAACTTGCGCAATCAGCCCCAGCATTTT. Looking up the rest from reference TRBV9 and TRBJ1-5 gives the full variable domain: DSGVTQTPKHLITATGQRVTLRCSPRSGDLSVYWYQQSLDQGLQFLIQYYNGEERAKGNILERFSAQQFPDLHSELNLSSLELGDSALYFCASLNLRNQPQHFGDGTRLSIL.

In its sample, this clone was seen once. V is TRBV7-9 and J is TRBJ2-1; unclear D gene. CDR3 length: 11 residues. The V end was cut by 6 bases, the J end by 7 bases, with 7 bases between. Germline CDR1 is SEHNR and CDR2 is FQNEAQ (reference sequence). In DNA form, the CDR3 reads TGTGCCAGCAGATCCGTGAATGAGCAGTTCTTC. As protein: CASRSVNEQFF.

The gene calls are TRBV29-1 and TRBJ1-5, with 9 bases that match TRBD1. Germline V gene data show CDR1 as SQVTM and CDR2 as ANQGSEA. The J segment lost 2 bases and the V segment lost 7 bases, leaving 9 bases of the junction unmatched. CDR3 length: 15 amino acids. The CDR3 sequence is CSARSGQGGNQPQHF. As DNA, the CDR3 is TGCAGCGCCCGTTCGGGACAGGGAGGCAATCAGCCCCAGCATTTT.

This CDR3 is CASSASTGSNEKLFF. The DNA of the CDR3 is TGTGCCAGCAGCGCGTCAACAGGATCTAATGAAAAACTGTTTTTT. The chain combines TRBV5-4 with TRBJ1-4; a possible D gene is TRBD1 (5 bases). The length of the CDR3 is 15 residues. With 4 bases removed from V and 3 bases from J, the gap between germline ends came to 13 bases. In germline, CDR1 is SGHNT, CDR2 YYREEE (reference sequence).

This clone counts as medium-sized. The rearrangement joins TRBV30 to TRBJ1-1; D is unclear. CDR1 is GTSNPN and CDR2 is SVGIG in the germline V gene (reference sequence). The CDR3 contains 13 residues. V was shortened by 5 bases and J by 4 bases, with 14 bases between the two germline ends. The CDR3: CAWVARGGTEAFF. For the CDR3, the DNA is TGTGCCTGGGTAGCGAGAGGCGGCACTGAAGCTTTCTTT.

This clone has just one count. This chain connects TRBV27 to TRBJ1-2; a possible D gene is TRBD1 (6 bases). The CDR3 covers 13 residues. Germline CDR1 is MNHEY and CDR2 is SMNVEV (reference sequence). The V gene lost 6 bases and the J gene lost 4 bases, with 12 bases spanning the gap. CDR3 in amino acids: CASSSGTLYGYTF. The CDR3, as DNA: TGTGCCAGCAGCTCCGGGACACTCTATGGCTACACCTTC.

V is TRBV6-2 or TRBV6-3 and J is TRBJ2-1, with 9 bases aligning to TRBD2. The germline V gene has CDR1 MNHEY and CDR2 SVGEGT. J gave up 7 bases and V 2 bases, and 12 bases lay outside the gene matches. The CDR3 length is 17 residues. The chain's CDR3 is CASSYPRGSGSINEQFF. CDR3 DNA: TGTGCCAGCAGTTACCCCCGCGGTAGCGGGAGTATAAATGAGCAGTTCTTC.

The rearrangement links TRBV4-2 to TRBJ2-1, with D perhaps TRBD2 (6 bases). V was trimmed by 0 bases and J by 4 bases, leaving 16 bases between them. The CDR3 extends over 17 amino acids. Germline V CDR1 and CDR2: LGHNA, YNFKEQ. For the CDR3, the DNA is TGTGCCAGCAGCCAAGACCCCGCCGGGGGAGGATACAATGAGCAGTTCTTC. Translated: CASSQDPAGGGYNEQFF.

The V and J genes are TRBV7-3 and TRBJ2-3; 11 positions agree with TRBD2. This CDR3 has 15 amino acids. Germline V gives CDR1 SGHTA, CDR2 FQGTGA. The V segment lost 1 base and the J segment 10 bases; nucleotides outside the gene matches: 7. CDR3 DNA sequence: TGTGCCAGCAGCTTAAGTGGGACTAGCGGTCAGTCGCAGTATTTT. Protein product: CASSLSGTSGQSQYF.

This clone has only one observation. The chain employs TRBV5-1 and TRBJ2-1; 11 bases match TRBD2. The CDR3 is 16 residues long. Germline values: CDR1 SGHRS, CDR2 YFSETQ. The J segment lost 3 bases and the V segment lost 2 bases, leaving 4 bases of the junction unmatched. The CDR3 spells CASSFGGLADYNEQFF. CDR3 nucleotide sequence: TGCGCCAGCAGCTTCGGGGGACTAGCGGACTACAATGAGCAGTTCTTC.

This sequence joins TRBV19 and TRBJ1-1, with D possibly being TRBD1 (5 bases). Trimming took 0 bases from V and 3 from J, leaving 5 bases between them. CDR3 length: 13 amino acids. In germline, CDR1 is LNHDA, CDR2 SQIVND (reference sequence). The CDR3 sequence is CASSIDRDTEAFF. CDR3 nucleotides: TGTGCCAGTAGTATAGACAGGGACACTGAAGCTTTCTTT.

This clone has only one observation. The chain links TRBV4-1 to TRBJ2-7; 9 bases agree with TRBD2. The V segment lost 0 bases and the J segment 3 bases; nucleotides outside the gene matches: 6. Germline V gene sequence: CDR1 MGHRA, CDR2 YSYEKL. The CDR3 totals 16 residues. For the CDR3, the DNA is TGCGCCAGCAGCCAAGATCGTCGCGGGAGGGGCTACGAGCAGTACTTC. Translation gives CASSQDRRGRGYEQYF.

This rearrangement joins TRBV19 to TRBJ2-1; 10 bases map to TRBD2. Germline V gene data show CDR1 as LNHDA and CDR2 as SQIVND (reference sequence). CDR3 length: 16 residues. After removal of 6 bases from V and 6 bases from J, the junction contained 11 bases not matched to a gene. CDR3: CASSAGRTSGGNEQFF. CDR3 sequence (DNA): TGTGCCAGTAGCGCGGGTCGGACTAGCGGTGGCAATGAGCAGTTCTTC.

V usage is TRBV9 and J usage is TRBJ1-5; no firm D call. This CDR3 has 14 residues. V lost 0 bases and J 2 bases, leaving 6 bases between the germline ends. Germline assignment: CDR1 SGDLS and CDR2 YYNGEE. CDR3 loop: CASSVGGGNQPQHF. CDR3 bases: TGTGCCAGCAGCGTAGGGGGAGGCAATCAGCCCCAGCATTTT.

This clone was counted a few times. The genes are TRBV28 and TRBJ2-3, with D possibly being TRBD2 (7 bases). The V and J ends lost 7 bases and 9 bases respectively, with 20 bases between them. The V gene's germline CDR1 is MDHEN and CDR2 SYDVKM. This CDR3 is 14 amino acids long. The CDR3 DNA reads TGTGCCAGCACTCTGAGAAGGGGGGGAGGCACGCAGTATTTT. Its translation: CASTLRRGGGTQYF.

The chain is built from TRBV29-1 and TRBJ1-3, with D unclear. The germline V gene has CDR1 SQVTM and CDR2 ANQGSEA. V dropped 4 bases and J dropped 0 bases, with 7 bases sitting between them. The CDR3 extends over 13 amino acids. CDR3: CSVVGSSGNTIYF. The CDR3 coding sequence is TGCAGCGTTGTTGGGAGCTCTGGAAACACCATATATTTT.

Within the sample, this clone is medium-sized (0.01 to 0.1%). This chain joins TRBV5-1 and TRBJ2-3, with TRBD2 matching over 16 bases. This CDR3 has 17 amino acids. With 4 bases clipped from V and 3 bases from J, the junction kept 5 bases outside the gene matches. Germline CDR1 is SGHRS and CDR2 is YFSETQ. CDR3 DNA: TGCGCCAGCAGCGAGGGACTAGCGGGGGGGCTAACAGATACGCAGTATTTT. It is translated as CASSEGLAGGLTDTQYF.